This T cell receptor (beta chain) was found in a study of blood T cell repertoires in COVID-19 (dated by TCRdb to 2020 to 2022). About the full investigation: The collaborator samples originated in the United States, Italy and Spain and spanned the acute and convalescent phases of COVID-19. The material from the prospective study consisted of cDNA or gDNA derived from T cells, B-cell-depleted T cells, or PBMCs. A de-identified subject ID, COVID-19 status, age in years and sex were almost always included in the sample metadata. Deeply sampled blood TCRbeta repertoires from subjects exposed to, actively infected with, or recovered from COVID-19 were included in the dataset. The samples were drawn from two sources: the first 160 participants of the ongoing ImmuneRACE study, and 1,200 or so subjects contributed by 6 global collaborators. HLA class I and class II types, where available, came from metadata supplied by the sample provider rather than from assay-based typing. A freely available public database, intended as a resource for researchers studying the immune response to SARS-CoV-2, is where the repertoires were released. The research as a whole found: The quantity of clinical and demographic metadata differed by source and by participant and was supplied without curation.

V is trimmed back by 4 bases and J by 5 bases, and the junction contains 8 bases that no gene match accounts for. From the cysteine through the phenylalanine, the CDR3 covers 16 amino acids. The CDR3 DNA has 48 bases and is translated from base 1. CDR1 and CDR2, looked up from the germline V gene, are SGHAT and FQNNGV. The immunoSEQ Assay, a bias-controlled multiplex PCR, was used to amplify TCRbeta CDR3 regions from genomic DNA. The published analysis was carried out like this. The number of nucleated cells in each sample was estimated by amplification of reference gene primers within the assay. Sequence reads were collapsed and filtered to measure the absolute abundance of every unique TCRbeta CDR3 rearrangement. For each sample, productive Simpson clonality was calculated by taking the square root of Simpson's diversity index across productive rearrangements. TCRdb holds this immuneACCESS table with in-frame rearrangements only. Some clones are missing; in checked studies, unresolved V genes explain under half, and the rest has no known cause. The DNA gave D and trimming, while V, J and clone size come from that table. The sample records 250,000 or so clones, roughly 84% of which are singletons. Of the sample, just over 6.5% falls within the top ten clones.

In the prospective study, participants were roughly 18 to 90 years old, resided in 24 geographic areas of the United States, and were enrolled through a virtual design. In the prospective study, participants were assigned to cohorts based on the clinical history participants reported in a screening survey and a study questionnaire. A participant counted as exposed if, within 2 weeks of entering the study, that participant had been in contact with someone who had a PCR-confirmed or clinician-diagnosed COVID-19 case. In the prospective study, whole blood, serum and a nasopharyngeal or oropharyngeal swab were collected from each participant by mobile phlebotomists. Participants in the prospective study had the option to provide additional blood draws and questionnaires over an approximately 2-month period. Before DNA extraction, prospective study blood samples were shipped either frozen or at room temperature.

About this clone itself: It lacks a known antigen. No base quality information exists; no much larger clone differs at one position.

The TCR originated in a woman aged 45-65 years who had been exposed to COVID-19. Sample: PBMCs or T cells enriched from blood (not recorded which). This sequence uses TRBV11-2 and TRBJ2-5; TRBD2 agrees with 12 junctional bases. The DNA sequence reads TGTGCCAGCAGCTCCGGACTAGCGGGGCGGGGTGAGACCCAGTACTTC. Its amino acids are CASSSGLAGRGETQYF.